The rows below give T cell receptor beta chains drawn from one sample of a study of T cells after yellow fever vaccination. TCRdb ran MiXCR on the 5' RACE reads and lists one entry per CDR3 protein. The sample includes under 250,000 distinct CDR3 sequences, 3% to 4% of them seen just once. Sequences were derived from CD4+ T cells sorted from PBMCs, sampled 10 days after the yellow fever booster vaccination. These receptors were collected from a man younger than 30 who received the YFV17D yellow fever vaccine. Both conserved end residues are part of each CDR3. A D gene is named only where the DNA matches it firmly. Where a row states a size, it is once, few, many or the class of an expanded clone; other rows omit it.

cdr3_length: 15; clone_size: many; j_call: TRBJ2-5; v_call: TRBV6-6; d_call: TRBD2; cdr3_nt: TGTGCCAGCAGTTATCAGCGGGGGGCACAAGAGACCCAGTACTTC; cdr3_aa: CASSYQRGAQETQYF
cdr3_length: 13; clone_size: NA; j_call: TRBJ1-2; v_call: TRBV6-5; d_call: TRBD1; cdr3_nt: TGTGCCAGCAGCTACGACAGGGACTATGGCTACACCTTC; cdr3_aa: CASSYDRDYGYTF
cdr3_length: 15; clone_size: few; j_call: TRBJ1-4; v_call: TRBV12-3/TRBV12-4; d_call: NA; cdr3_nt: TGTGCCAGCAGTTTAGGTGGGACAATGAGTGAAAAACTGTTTTTT; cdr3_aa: CASSLGGTMSEKLFF
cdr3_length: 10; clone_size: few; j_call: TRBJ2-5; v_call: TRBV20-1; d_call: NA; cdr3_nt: TGCAGTGCCCACGGAGAGACCCAGTACTTC; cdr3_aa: CSAHGETQYF
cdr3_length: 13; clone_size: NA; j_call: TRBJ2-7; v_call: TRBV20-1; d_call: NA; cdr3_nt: TGCAGTGCTAGCCCCCCGGGGGCCTACGAGCAGTACTTC; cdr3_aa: CSASPPGAYEQYF
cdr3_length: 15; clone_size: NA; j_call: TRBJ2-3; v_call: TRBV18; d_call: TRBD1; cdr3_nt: TGTGCCAGCTCACCTGCAGGGGGCCCCGCAGATACGCAGTATTTT; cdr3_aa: CASSPAGGPADTQYF
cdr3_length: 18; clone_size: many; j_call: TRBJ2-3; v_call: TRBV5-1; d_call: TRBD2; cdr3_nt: TGCGCCAGCAGCGGCGGCGGGTTTAGCGGGGGAGTCACAGATACGCAGTATTTT; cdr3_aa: CASSGGGFSGGVTDTQYF
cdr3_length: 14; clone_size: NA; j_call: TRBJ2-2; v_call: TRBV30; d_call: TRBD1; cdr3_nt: TGTGCCTGGAGTCCAACGGACAGGCCCGGGGAGCTGTTTTTT; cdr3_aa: CAWSPTDRPGELFF
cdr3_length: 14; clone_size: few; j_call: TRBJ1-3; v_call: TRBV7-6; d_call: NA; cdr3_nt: TGTGCCAGCAGCCTGCTTTCCGCTGGAAACACCATATATTTT; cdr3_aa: CASSLLSAGNTIYF
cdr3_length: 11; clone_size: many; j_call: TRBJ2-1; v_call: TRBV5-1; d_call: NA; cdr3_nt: TGCGCCAGCAGCTTGCAAAATGAGCAGTTCTTC; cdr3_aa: CASSLQNEQFF
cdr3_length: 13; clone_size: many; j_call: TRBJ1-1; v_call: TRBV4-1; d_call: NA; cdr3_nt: TGCGCCAGCGGGGACTTTCGAAGCGCTGAAGCTTTCTTT; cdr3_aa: CASGDFRSAEAFF
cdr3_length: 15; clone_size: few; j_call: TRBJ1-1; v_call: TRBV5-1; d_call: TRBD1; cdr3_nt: TGCGCCACTACCGGTCCAGGGGGCATGGGCACTGAAGCTTTCTTT; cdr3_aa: CATTGPGGMGTEAFF
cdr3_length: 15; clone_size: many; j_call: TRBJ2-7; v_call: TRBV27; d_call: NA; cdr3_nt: TGTGCCAGCAGTTTTTCGGGCAGCGATCCTGGGGAGCAGTACTTC; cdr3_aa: CASSFSGSDPGEQYF
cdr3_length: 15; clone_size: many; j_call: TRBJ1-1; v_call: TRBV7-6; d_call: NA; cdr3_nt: TGTGCCAGCAGCTTGAGGGGGGCTGTGAACACTGAAGCTTTCTTT; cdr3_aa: CASSLRGAVNTEAFF
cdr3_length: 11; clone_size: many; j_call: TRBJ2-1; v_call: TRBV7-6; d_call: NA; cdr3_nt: TGTGCCAGCAGCTACCACAATGAGCAGTTCTTC; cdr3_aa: CASSYHNEQFF
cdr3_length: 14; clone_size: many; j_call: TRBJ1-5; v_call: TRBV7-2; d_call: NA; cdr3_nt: TGTGCCAGCAGCTACGATGGGGGCCGGCAGCCCCAGCATTTT; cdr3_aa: CASSYDGGRQPQHF
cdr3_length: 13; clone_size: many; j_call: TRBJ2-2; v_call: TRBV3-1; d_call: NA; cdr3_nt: TGTGCCAGCAGCCAATTTCGGGTCGGGGAGCTGTTTTTT; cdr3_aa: CASSQFRVGELFF
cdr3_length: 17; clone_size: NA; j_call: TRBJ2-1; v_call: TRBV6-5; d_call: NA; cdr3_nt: TGTGCCAGCAGTTACTCGACCTGGCGGGGGCGCTACAATGAGCAGTTCTTC; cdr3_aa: CASSYSTWRGRYNEQFF
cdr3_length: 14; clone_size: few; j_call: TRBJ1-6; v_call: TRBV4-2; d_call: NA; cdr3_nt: TGTGCCAGCGGCTCTTGGGGGATTAATTCACCCCTCCACTTT; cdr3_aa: CASGSWGINSPLHF
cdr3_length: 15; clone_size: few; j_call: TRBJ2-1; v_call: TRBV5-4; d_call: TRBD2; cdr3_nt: TGTGCCAGCAGCTCCGGGACTAGGGCAAGCAATGAGCAGTTCTTC; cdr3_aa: CASSSGTRASNEQFF
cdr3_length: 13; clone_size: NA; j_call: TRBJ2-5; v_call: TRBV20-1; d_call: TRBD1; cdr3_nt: TGCAGTGCTGGGATTAACAGGGGTGAGACCCAGTACTTC; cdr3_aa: CSAGINRGETQYF
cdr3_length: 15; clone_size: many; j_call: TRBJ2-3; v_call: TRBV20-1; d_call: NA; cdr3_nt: TGCAGTGCGCCGCCGGTCCTTGAGCCCACAGATACGCAGTATTTT; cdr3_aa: CSAPPVLEPTDTQYF
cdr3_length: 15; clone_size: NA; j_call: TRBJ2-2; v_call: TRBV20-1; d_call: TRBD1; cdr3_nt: TGCAGTGCTAGAGCCGGACAGGGTTATACCGGGGAGCTGTTTTTT; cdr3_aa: CSARAGQGYTGELFF
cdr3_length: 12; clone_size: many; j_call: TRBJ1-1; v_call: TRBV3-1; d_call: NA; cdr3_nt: TGTGCCAGCAGCCAAGTGCGATCAGAAGCTTTCTTT; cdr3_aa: CASSQVRSEAFF
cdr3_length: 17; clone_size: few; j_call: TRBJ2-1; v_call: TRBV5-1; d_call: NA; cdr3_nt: TGCGCCAGCTCCCAGGCGCCGTGGGGGCAATCCTACAATGAGCAGTTCTTC; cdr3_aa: CASSQAPWGQSYNEQFF
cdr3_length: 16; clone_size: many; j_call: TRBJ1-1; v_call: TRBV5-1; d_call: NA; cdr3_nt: TGCGCCAGCAGCTTGGTCTCGGGTCGGGGGAACACTGAAGCTTTCTTT; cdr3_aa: CASSLVSGRGNTEAFF
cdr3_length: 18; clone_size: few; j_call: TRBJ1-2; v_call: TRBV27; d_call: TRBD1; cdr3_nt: TGTGCCAGCAGTTTATCCTACAGTGAACAGGGGGCAGGCTATGGCTACACCTTC; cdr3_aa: CASSLSYSEQGAGYGYTF
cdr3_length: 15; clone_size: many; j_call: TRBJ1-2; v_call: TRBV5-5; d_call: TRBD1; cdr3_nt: TGTGCCAGCAGCTTCCGGGACAGGGGGACTAGAGGCTACACCTTC; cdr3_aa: CASSFRDRGTRGYTF
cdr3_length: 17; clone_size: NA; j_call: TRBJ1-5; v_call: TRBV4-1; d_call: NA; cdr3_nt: TGCGCCAGCAGCCAAGCTCTTCGCAGGGGAGAGGATCAGCCCCAGCATTTT; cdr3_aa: CASSQALRRGEDQPQHF
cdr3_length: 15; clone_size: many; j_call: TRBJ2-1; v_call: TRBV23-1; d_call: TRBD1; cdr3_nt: TGCGCCAGCACCCCCCGGGACAGTCCTTACAATGAGCAGTTCTTC; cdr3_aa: CASTPRDSPYNEQFF
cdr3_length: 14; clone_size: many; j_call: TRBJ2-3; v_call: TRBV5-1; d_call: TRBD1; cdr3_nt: TGCGCCAGCAGGAGACAGGGAGGCACAGATACGCAGTATTTT; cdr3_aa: CASRRQGGTDTQYF
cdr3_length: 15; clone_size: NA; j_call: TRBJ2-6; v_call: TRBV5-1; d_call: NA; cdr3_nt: TGCGCCAGCAGCTTGGACGGCGCTGGGGCCAACGTCCTGACTTTC; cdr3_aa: CASSLDGAGANVLTF
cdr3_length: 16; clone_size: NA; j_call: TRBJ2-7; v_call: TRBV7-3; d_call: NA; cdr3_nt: TGTGCCAGCAGCTTACAAGGAGGGAACCAACCCTACGAGCAGTACTTC; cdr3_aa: CASSLQGGNQPYEQYF
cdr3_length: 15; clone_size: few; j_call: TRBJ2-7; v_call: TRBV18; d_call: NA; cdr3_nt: TGTGCCAGCTCACCCGGGTCCCCAGGGGTGTACGAGCAGTACTTC; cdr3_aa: CASSPGSPGVYEQYF
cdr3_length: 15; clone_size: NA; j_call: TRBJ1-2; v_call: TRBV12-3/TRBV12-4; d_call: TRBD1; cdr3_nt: TGTGCCAGCAGTTTGGGGACAGGGGGCAGCTATGGCTACACCTTC; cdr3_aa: CASSLGTGGSYGYTF
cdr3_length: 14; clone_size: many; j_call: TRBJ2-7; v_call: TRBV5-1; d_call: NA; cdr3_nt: TGCGCCAGCAGCCCGGCGGAGAGCTTACAAGAGCAGTACTTC; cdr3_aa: CASSPAESLQEQYF
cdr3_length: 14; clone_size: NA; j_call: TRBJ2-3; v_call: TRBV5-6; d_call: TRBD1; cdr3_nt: TGTGCCAGCAGCCCGACAGGGAAAACAGATACGCAGTATTTT; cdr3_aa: CASSPTGKTDTQYF
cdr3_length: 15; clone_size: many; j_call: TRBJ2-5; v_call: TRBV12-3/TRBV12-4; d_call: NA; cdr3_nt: TGTGCCAGCACCCCTGGGACCGTAGGTCGGGAGACCCAGTACTTC; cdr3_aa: CASTPGTVGRETQYF
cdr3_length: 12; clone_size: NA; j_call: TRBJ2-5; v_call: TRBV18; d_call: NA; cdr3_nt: TGTGCCGGCCATTACCCTCCAGAGACCCAGTACTTC; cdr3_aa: CAGHYPPETQYF
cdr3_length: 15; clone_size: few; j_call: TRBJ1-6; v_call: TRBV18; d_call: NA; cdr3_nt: TGTGCCACCACGGACGTCTTTAATTATAATTCACCCCTCCACTTT; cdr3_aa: CATTDVFNYNSPLHF
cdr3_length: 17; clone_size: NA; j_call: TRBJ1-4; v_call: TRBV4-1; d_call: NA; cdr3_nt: TGCGCCAGCAGCCAAGATATTAAAGCTACTGAAAATGAAAAACTGTTTTTT; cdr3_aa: CASSQDIKATENEKLFF
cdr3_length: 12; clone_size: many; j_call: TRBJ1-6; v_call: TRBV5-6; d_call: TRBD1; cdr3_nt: TGTGCCAGCACGGACAGGTCTTCACCCCTCCACTTT; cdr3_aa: CASTDRSSPLHF
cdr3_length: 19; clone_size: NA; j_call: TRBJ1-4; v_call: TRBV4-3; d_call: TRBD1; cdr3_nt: TGCGCCAGCAGCCAAGAACCCCCCAGGGGGCGCGTAACTAATGAAAAACTGTTTTTT; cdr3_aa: CASSQEPPRGRVTNEKLFF
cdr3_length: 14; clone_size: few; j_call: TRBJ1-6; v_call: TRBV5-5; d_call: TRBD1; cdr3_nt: TGTGCCAGCAGCTTGCAGGGGGCACCTTCACCCCTCCACTTT; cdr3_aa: CASSLQGAPSPLHF
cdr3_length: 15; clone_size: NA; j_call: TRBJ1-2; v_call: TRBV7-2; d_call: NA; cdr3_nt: TGTGCCAGCAGCTTAGAGGGACGGGGAGCGTATGGCTACACCTTC; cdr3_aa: CASSLEGRGAYGYTF
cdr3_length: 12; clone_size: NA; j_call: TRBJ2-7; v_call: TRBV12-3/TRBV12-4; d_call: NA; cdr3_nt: TGTGCCAGCAGCCCTCAATCCTACGAGCAGTACTTC; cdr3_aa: CASSPQSYEQYF
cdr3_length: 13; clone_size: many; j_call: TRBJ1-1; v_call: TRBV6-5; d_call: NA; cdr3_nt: TGTGCCAGCAGTGACATATCGAACACTGAAGCTTTCTTT; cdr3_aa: CASSDISNTEAFF
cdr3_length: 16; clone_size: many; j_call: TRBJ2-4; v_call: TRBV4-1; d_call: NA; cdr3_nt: TGCGCCAGCAGCCAAGGTGTGATTCTAGCCAAAAACATTCAGTACTTC; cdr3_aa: CASSQGVILAKNIQYF
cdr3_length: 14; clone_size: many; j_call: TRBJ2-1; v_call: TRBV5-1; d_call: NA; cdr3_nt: TGCGCCAGCAGCTTGGTGGCAGGCGGGGATGAGCAGTTCTTC; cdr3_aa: CASSLVAGGDEQFF
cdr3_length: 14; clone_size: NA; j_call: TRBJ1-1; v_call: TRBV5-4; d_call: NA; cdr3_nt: TGTGCCAGCAGATCCCTACAGGGTGGCACTGAAGCTTTCTTT; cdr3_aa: CASRSLQGGTEAFF
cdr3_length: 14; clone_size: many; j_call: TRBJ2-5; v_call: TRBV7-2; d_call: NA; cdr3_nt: TGTGCCAGCAGCTTGGGGGGACTGCAAGAGACCCAGTACTTC; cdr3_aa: CASSLGGLQETQYF
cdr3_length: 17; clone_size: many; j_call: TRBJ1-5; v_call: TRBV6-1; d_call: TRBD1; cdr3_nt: TGTGCCAGCAGCCAGGACAGGGGGCTGGTCAGCAATCAGCCCCAGCATTTT; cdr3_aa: CASSQDRGLVSNQPQHF
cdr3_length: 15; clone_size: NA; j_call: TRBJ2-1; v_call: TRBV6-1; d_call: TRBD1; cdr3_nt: TGTGCCAGCAGTAAACGGGACAGGGATCCGAGGGAGCAGTTCTTC; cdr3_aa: CASSKRDRDPREQFF
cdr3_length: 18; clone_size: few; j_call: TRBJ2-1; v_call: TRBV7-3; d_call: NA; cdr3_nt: TGTGCCAGCAGCTTATTGGTCGGGGGCGCCAGCTCCTACAATGAGCAGTTCTTC; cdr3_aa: CASSLLVGGASSYNEQFF
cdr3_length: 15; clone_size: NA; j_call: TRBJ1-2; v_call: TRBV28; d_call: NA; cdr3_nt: TGTGCCAGCAGTTCCACCCAGAGGGGGTTCTATGGCTACACCTTC; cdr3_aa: CASSSTQRGFYGYTF
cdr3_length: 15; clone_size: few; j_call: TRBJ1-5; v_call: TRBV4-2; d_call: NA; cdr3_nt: TGTGCCAGCAGCCAAGACGGCGTAGGAGATCAGCCCCAGCATTTT; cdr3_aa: CASSQDGVGDQPQHF
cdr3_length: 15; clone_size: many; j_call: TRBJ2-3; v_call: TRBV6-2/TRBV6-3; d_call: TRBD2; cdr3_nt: TGTGCCAGCAGCCCCTGGCGGGGGAGGACAGATACGCAGTATTTT; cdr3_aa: CASSPWRGRTDTQYF